The 23 T cell receptor beta chains in this list originate from one sample, sequenced in a study of T cell responses to AZD1222 COVID-19 vaccine. Method: immunoSEQ multiplex PCR; TCRdb's copy keeps in-frame clones and lacks some. Of some 130,000 clones listed, around 86% were seen once; the top ten hold approximately 6.8%. The source was peripheral blood, collected on day 0 of AZD1222 vaccination. These receptors came from an adult in good health.

The genes are TRBV6-1 and TRBJ1-6; weak D call: TRBD1 (5 bases). The CDR3 is made up of 15 amino acids. Germline CDR1 reads MNHNS; CDR2 reads SASEGT. V was shortened by 2 bases and J by 7 bases, with 12 bases between the two germline ends. CDR3 loop: CASSEQGKGNSPLHF. The CDR3 coding sequence is TGTGCCAGCAGTGAACAGGGAAAAGGGAATTCACCCCTCCACTTT.

The chain uses TRBV12-3 or TRBV12-4 and TRBJ1-1; the D is unclear. CDR3 length equals 13 residues. V gave up 3 bases and J gave up 4 bases, with 9 bases separating them. The CDR3 spells CASSLRVGTEAFF. DNA of the CDR3: TGTGCCAGCAGTTTGAGGGTTGGCACTGAAGCTTTCTTT.

Concerning this clone itself: An end of the junction does not agree with germline; a read error may underlie this. This CDR3 is CASSWDYKDTQYF. In nucleotides, the CDR3 is TGTGCTAGCAGCTGGGATTACAAAGATACGCAGTATTTT. This rearrangement joins TRBV7-7 to TRBJ2-3; D not certain. Germline V gives CDR1 SSHAT, CDR2 FNYEAQ (reference sequence). The CDR3 runs 13 residues.

To note about this clone: The junction departs from the called germline gene at one end, perhaps through a read error. The chain carries TRBV6-5 and TRBJ1-1; no definite D call. CDR1 is MNHEY and CDR2 is SVGAGI in the germline V gene. This CDR3 is built from 15 residues. CDR3 sequence reads: CAGSYSKLRNTEAFF. CDR3 DNA: TGTGCCGGCAGTTACTCGAAATTGAGGAACACTGAAGCTTTCTTT.

This clone was seen only once. The gene calls are TRBV6-1 and TRBJ1-1; D is possibly TRBD1 (5 bases). Germline lookup yields CDR1 MNHNS and CDR2 SASEGT. CDR3 length: 13 amino acids. Trimming stripped 2 bases from V and 5 bases from J, with 9 bases between. The CDR3 spells CASSESGRTEAFF. The CDR3 bases are TGTGCCAGCAGTGAATCGGGGCGGACTGAAGCTTTCTTT.

J is TRBJ1-2 and V is TRBV7-2; D perhaps matches TRBD1 (6 bases). With 5 bases removed from V and 6 bases from J, the gap between germline ends came to 19 bases. The germline gives CDR1 SGHTA, CDR2 FQGNSA. There are 15 residues in the CDR3. In nucleotides, the CDR3 is TGTGCCAGCAGCAACCATGCGGGGGCGCAGGATGGCTACACCTTC. Protein product: CASSNHAGAQDGYTF.

This chain joins TRBV5-1 and TRBJ2-5; 9 bases line up with TRBD2. This CDR3 is 16 amino acids long. Germline V gene sequence: CDR1 SGHRS, CDR2 YFSETQ. V trimming: 7 bases; J trimming: 5 bases; junction bases outside the gene matches: 15. CDR3 coding DNA: TGCGCCAGCCGCAAGGCGGAGCGGGGGGCTCTGGAGACCCAGTACTTC. As protein: CASRKAERGALETQYF.

The V and J genes are TRBV4-1 and TRBJ1-2; TRBD1 aligns across 10 bases. CDR1 is MGHRA and CDR2 is YSYEKL in the germline V gene. The CDR3 runs 16 residues. J gave up 5 bases and V 3 bases, and 9 bases lay outside the gene matches. The CDR3 is CASSQSGTGEFYGYTF. The DNA for the CDR3 is TGCGCCAGCAGCCAGTCGGGGACAGGGGAATTTTATGGCTACACCTTC.

In its sample, this clone was seen a few times. The rearrangement links TRBV5-1 to TRBJ1-3; TRBD1 is a possible D gene (6 bases). Per the germline V gene, CDR1 is SGHRS and CDR2 is YFSETQ. The germline V and J ends were trimmed by 3 bases and 0 bases, with 10 bases remaining between them. The CDR3 is 15 amino acids. The CDR3 spells CASSSGQTSGNTIYF. DNA of the CDR3: TGCGCCAGCAGCTCTGGACAGACCTCTGGAAACACCATATATTTT. Full variable domain (outside the CDR3, taken from reference TRBV5-1 and TRBJ1-3): KAGVTQTPRYLIKTRGQQVTLSCSPISGHRSVSWYQQTPGQGLQFLFEYFSETQRNKGNFPGRFSGRQFSNSRSEMNVSTLELGDSALYLCASSSGQTSGNTIYFGEGSWLTVV.

The V and J genes are TRBV6-5 and TRBJ2-5; either TRBD1 or TRBD2 may fit D (5 bases each). The V and J ends lost 6 bases and 4 bases respectively, with 15 bases between them. The CDR3 runs to 14 residues. Germline assignment: CDR1 MNHEY and CDR2 SVGAGI. In DNA, the CDR3 is TGTGCCAGCAGAACCTCAGGGAGATTAGAGACCCAGTACTTC. Protein sequence: CASRTSGRLETQYF.

This clone came up once. CDR3 protein: CAWDRAGEQYF. CDR3 in DNA: TGTGCCTGGGACAGGGCTGGCGAGCAGTACTTC. V and J are TRBV30 and TRBJ2-7; TRBD1 aligns across 7 bases. Unmatched junction bases numbered 4, after V lost 5 bases and J lost 6 bases. The germline V gene has CDR1 GTSNPN and CDR2 SVGIG (reference sequence). The CDR3 loop spans 11 amino acids.

The V call is TRBV30, the J call TRBJ1-1; D is undetermined. The CDR3 consists of 14 residues. Per the germline V gene, CDR1 is GTSNPN and CDR2 is SVGIG (reference sequence). V dropped 4 bases and J dropped 3 bases, with 15 bases sitting between them. CDR3 sequence reads: CAWTQLDGHTEAFF. The CDR3 region has the DNA TGTGCCTGGACCCAGTTGGATGGCCACACTGAAGCTTTCTTT.

The CDR3 DNA sequence: TGTGCCAGTAGTGGGACAGGGAGAGTCTATGGCTACACCTTC. This sequence encodes CASSGTGRVYGYTF. This chain links TRBV19 with TRBJ1-2; 9 positions agree with TRBD1. The trim removed 5 bases at V and 4 bases at J, leaving 5 bases unmatched. Germline CDR1 is LNHDA and CDR2 is SQIVND (reference sequence). The CDR3 sequence is 14 residues long.

This clone was picked up one time. The J gene is TRBJ1-2, the V gene TRBV7-9, with 7 bases fitting TRBD1. The CDR3 extends over 12 amino acids. V lost 2 bases and J lost 10; bases outside the gene matches: 4. Looked up from germline, CDR1 is SEHNR and CDR2 is FQNEAQ (reference sequence). CDR3 sequence: CASSLRGQPYTF. The DNA for the CDR3 is TGTGCCAGCAGCTTAAGGGGACAGCCCTACACCTTC.

This clone appeared once. This chain uses TRBV15 with TRBJ2-7; D may be TRBD1 (6 bases). CDR3 length equals 13 residues. CDR1 is LNHNV and CDR2 is YYDKDF in the germline V gene (reference sequence). The V end lost 4 bases, the J end lost 5 bases, and 12 bases lay between the germline ends. DNA of the CDR3: TGTGCCACCAGCATGAGACAGGATGACGAGCAGTACTTC. Protein: CATSMRQDDEQYF.

This chain uses TRBV5-1 with TRBJ1-1; D is unresolved. The V and J ends lost 6 bases and 3 bases respectively, with 12 bases between them. Germline V lookup: CDR1 SGHRS, CDR2 YFSETQ. The CDR3 consists of 13 residues. CDR3 residues: CASTRDGDTEAFF. DNA of the CDR3: TGCGCCAGCACGAGGGATGGGGACACTGAAGCTTTCTTT.

The rearrangement links TRBV5-1 to TRBJ2-7; 14 bases fit TRBD2. Losses at the gene ends were 4 bases for V and 7 bases for J; bases not matched to a gene: 13. Germline V gene lookup returns CDR1 SGHRS and CDR2 YFSETQ. The CDR3 has 17 amino acids. The CDR3 is CASSQSIRTSGGQEQYF. The CDR3 nucleotides read TGCGCCAGCAGCCAATCTATTCGGACTAGCGGGGGGCAAGAGCAGTACTTC.

This chain joins TRBV19 and TRBJ1-5, with D possibly being TRBD1 (6 bases). This CDR3 region has 17 residues. Germline CDR1 and CDR2: LNHDA and SQIVND (reference sequence). Trimming stripped 0 bases from V and 6 bases from J, with 18 bases between. The CDR3 spells CASSIDLGGLVFQPQHF. The CDR3 DNA is TGTGCCAGTAGTATAGATCTCGGGGGCTTAGTCTTTCAGCCCCAGCATTTT.

This clone was observed a single time. This chain connects TRBV30 to TRBJ1-6, with a weak D call TRBD1 (5 bases). This CDR3 has 14 amino acids. Trimming took 1 base from V and 6 from J, leaving 10 bases between them. Germline V gene lookup returns CDR1 GTSNPN and CDR2 SVGIG (reference sequence). This CDR3 is CAWSEGVINSPLHF. Here the CDR3 DNA reads TGTGCCTGGAGTGAAGGGGTAATTAATTCACCCCTCCACTTT.

V and J are TRBV4-2 and TRBJ2-5; tentative D call: TRBD2 (7 bases). The CDR3 extends over 14 amino acids. Germline CDR1 is LGHNA and CDR2 is YNFKEQ. The V end lost 4 bases, the J end lost 5 bases, and 14 bases lay between the germline ends. The CDR3: CASSRSRGGETQYF. CDR3 in DNA: TGTGCCAGCAGCCGAAGTAGGGGGGGCGAGACCCAGTACTTC.

The V gene is TRBV27, the J gene TRBJ1-2; D is unresolved. Germline V gene sequence: CDR1 MNHEY, CDR2 SMNVEV (reference sequence). This CDR3 spans 14 amino acids. Trimming shortened V by 0 bases and J by 4 bases, and 9 bases separated the two germline ends. CDR3 in amino acids: CASSLSAGLYGYTF. The CDR3 coding sequence is TGTGCCAGCAGTTTATCGGCTGGGCTCTATGGCTACACCTTC.

The chain recombines TRBV15 with TRBJ1-1, with D perhaps matching TRBD1 (5 bases). The CDR3 consists of 14 residues. Trimming shortened V by 1 base and J by 0 bases, and 6 bases separated the two germline ends. Germline V gene data show CDR1 as LNHNV and CDR2 as YYDKDF (reference sequence). CDR3 loop: CATSRGGMNTEAFF. The CDR3 bases are TGTGCCACCAGCAGAGGGGGGATGAACACTGAAGCTTTCTTT.

The V gene is TRBV7-9, the J gene TRBJ1-1; D is unresolved. Germline CDR1 and CDR2: SEHNR and FQNEAQ (reference sequence). The V gene lost 8 bases and the J gene lost 1 base, with 14 bases spanning the gap. The CDR3 totals 14 residues. The CDR3 DNA is TGTGCCAGCTCCAATAAGGAGGGGAACACTGAAGCTTTCTTT. It specifies CASSNKEGNTEAFF.